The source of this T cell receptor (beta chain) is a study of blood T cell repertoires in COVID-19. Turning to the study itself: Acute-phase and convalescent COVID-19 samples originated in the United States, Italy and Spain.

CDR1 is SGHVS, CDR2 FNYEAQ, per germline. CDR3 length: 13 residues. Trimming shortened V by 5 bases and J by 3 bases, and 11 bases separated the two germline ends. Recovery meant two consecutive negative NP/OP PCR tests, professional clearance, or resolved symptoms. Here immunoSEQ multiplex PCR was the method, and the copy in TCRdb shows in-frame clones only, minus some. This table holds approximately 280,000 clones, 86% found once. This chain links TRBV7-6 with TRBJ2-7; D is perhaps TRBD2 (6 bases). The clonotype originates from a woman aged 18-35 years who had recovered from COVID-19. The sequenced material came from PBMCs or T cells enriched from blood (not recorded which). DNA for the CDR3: TGTGCCAGCAGCCGCTCCGGGGGCTACGAGCAGTACTTC. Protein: CASSRSGGYEQYF. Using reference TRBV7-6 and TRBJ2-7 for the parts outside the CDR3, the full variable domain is GAGVSQSPRYKVTKRGQDVALRCDPISGHVSLYWYRQALGQGPEFLTYFNYEAQQDKSGLPNDRFSAERPEGSISTLTIQRTEQRDSAMYRCASSRSGGYEQYFGPGTRLTVT.